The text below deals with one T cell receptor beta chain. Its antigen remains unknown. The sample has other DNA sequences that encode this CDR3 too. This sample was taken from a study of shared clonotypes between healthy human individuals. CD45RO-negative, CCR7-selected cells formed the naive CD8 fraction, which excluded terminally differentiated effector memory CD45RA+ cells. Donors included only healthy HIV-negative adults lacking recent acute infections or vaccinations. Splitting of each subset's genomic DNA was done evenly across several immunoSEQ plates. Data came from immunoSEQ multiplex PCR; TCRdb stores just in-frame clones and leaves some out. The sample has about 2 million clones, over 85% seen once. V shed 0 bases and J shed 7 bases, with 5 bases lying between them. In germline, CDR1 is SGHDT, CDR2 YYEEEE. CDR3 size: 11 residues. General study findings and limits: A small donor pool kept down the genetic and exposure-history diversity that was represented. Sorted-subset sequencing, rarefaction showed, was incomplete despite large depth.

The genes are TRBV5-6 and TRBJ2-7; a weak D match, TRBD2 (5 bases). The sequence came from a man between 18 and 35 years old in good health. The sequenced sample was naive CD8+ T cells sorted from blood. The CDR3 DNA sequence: TGTGCCAGCAGCTTGGCGGGAGAGCAGTACTTC. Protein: CASSLAGEQYF.